A selection of T cell receptor beta chains follows, all from one sample in a study of shared clonotypes between healthy human individuals. Sequencing used immunoSEQ multiplex PCR; TCRdb keeps in-frame clones, though not all of them. The table includes under 1 million clones, about 96% detected once. Sequencing used naive CD8+ T cells sorted from blood. The origin of the receptors is a man aged 25 to 40 in good health. CDR3s include the opening cysteine and the closing phenylalanine or tryptophan. The D gene is left open where the match is weak. Clone size, where shown, is once, few, many, or a class for clones that have expanded.

D | size | J | V | CDR3 | DNA
TRBD2 | once | TRBJ2-1 | TRBV19 | CASSARLAGGPREQFF | TGTGCCAGTAGTGCTAGACTAGCGGGAGGGCCGCGCGAGCAGTTCTTC
NA | NA | TRBJ2-7 | TRBV4-1 | CASSQDSEESYEQYF | TGCGCCAGCAGCCAAGACTCTGAAGAATCCTACGAGCAGTACTTC
NA | NA | TRBJ2-1 | TRBV5-1 | CASFPSGGPQVNEQFF | TGCGCCAGCTTCCCCAGTGGCGGACCCCAGGTGAATGAGCAGTTCTTC
NA | NA | TRBJ2-3 | TRBV9 | CASSVEGAATDTQYF | TGTGCCAGCAGCGTGGAGGGGGCGGCCACAGATACGCAGTATTTT
NA | NA | TRBJ2-2 | TRBV10-1 | CASSESPGPTGELFF | TGCGCCAGCAGTGAGTCGCCAGGGCCCACCGGGGAGCTGTTTTTT
NA | NA | TRBJ2-5 | TRBV7-8 | CASSLEGYYSKKAQYF | TGTGCCAGCAGCTTAGAAGGCTATTACAGTAAGAAGGCCCAGTACTTC
NA | NA | TRBJ2-1 | TRBV27 | CASSPSGFNEQFF | TGTGCCAGCAGTCCCTCAGGGTTTAATGAGCAGTTCTTC
TRBD1 | NA | TRBJ2-1 | TRBV13 | CASSPQGAVSYNEQFF | TGTGCCAGCAGCCCGCAGGGGGCTGTTTCCTACAATGAGCAGTTCTTC
NA | NA | TRBJ2-5 | TRBV5-6 | CASSLGQNQETQYF | TGTGCCAGCAGCTTGGGGCAAAACCAAGAGACCCAGTACTTC
TRBD2 | NA | TRBJ2-1 | TRBV13 | CASSSWTSGSLDNEQFF | TGTGCCAGCAGCTCCTGGACTAGCGGGAGTTTGGACAATGAGCAGTTCTTC
NA | once | TRBJ2-3 | TRBV5-6 | CASSLVRTTDTQYF | TGTGCCAGCAGCTTGGTGCGAACCACAGATACGCAGTATTTT
NA | NA | TRBJ2-7 | TRBV27 | CASSYGTAEEQYF | TGTGCCAGCAGCTACGGGACCGCGGAGGAGCAGTACTTC
NA | NA | TRBJ2-3 | TRBV7-9 | CASSLSDSPGTDTQYF | TGTGCCAGCAGCTTGAGCGACTCCCCAGGCACAGATACGCAGTATTTT
TRBD2 | NA | TRBJ2-1 | TRBV2 | CASSPTSGIDNEQFF | TGTGCCAGCAGTCCAACTAGCGGAATCGACAATGAGCAGTTCTTC
NA | NA | TRBJ2-7 | TRBV21-1 | CASSSRTHGVEQYF | TGTGCCAGCAGCAGTCGCACCCACGGGGTCGAGCAGTACTTC
TRBD2 | NA | TRBJ2-7 | TRBV19 | CASSTSGTSADEQYF | TGTGCCAGTAGTACCTCCGGGACTAGCGCTGACGAGCAGTACTTC
TRBD2 | NA | TRBJ2-5 | TRBV6-5 | CASSYVREVQETQYF | TGTGCCAGCAGTTATGTGCGGGAGGTACAAGAGACCCAGTACTTC
TRBD2 | NA | TRBJ2-5 | TRBV30 | CAWSAPGLAGETQYF | TGTGCCTGGAGTGCCCCGGGACTAGCGGGGGAGACCCAGTACTTC
TRBD1 | NA | TRBJ2-5 | TRBV28 | CASSLGQDPQETQYF | TGTGCCAGCAGTTTGGGACAGGATCCCCAAGAGACCCAGTACTTC
TRBD2 | NA | TRBJ2-7 | TRBV27 | CATGLAGAAYEQYF | TGTGCGACCGGACTAGCGGGAGCGGCGTACGAGCAGTACTTC
NA | NA | TRBJ1-3 | TRBV7-2 | CASSPGNTIYF | TGTGCCAGCAGTCCGGGAAACACCATATATTTT
NA | NA | TRBJ2-4 | TRBV19 | CASSIEGHIQYF | TGTGCCAGTAGTATTGAGGGACACATTCAGTACTTC
TRBD2 | NA | TRBJ2-1 | TRBV19 | CASSPTSGSPNEQFF | TGTGCCAGTAGCCCGACTAGCGGGAGCCCCAATGAGCAGTTCTTC